The rows below give T cell receptor beta chains drawn from one sample of a study of Ad26.COV2.S vaccination and SARS-CoV-2 variants. This table comes from immunoSEQ multiplex PCR, and its TCRdb copy is limited to in-frame clones, with some not included. Of 300,000 to 350,000 clones listed, about nine tenths were seen once; the top ten hold 5% to 6.5%. The sample consisted of peripheral blood, taken in a trial of Ad26.COV2.S vaccine versus placebo. Source of these receptors: a person aged 18-65 years who received the Ad26.COV2.S COVID-19 vaccine or a placebo. CDR3s include the opening cysteine and the closing phenylalanine or tryptophan. D genes are given only for firm matches. Clone size is given for some rows only: seen once, a few or many times, or a class if the clone is expanded.

clone size	D gene	V gene	J gene	CDR3 DNA	CDR3 protein
-	-	TRBV7-9	TRBJ1-1	TGTGCCAGCAGCTGGACCCGCACCGGCCCTGAAGCTTTCTTT	CASSWTRTGPEAFF
-	-	TRBV11-2	TRBJ2-1	TGTGCCAGCAGCGACGTGAGCGGACATCCCTACAATGAGCAGTTCTTC	CASSDVSGHPYNEQFF
-	TRBD1	TRBV4-3	TRBJ1-1	TGCGCCAGCAGCCCGGGGACAGGGGTGGTCACTGAAGCTTTCTTT	CASSPGTGVVTEAFF
-	-	TRBV20-1	TRBJ2-5	TGCACCACGGCGGCCCAAGAGACCCAGTACTTC	CTTAAQETQYF
-	-	TRBV19	TRBJ1-5	TGTGCCAGCGGCGTGGGCAGGGGCAATCAGCCCCAGCATTTT	CASGVGRGNQPQHF
-	-	TRBV4-3	TRBJ2-7	TGCGCCAGCAGCTCCCCCGAATCCTACGAGCAGTACTTC	CASSSPESYEQYF
-	TRBD1	TRBV6-5	TRBJ1-2	TGTGCCAGCAGTTACTCCGGGGGGACAGGGGCTGGCTACACCTTC	CASSYSGGTGAGYTF
-	TRBD2	TRBV5-4	TRBJ2-5	TGTGCCAGCAGCTTGGGGACTAGTTTGCAGACCCAGTACTTC	CASSLGTSLQTQYF
-	TRBD1	TRBV4-2	TRBJ2-3	TGTGCCAGCAGCGGACAGGCGACAGATACGCAGTATTTT	CASSGQATDTQYF
-	-	TRBV28	TRBJ1-2	TGTGCCAGCAGTTTATTTTCTGGACGGCGGGGGAACTATGGCTACACCTTC	CASSLFSGRRGNYGYTF
-	-	TRBV4-1	TRBJ2-1	TGCGCCAGCAGCCAAGATGGACAGTTCTACAATGAGCAGTTCTTC	CASSQDGQFYNEQFF
-	TRBD1	TRBV7-2	TRBJ2-1	TGTGCCAGCAGCCCGGGACAGGGCCACAATGAGCAGTTCTTC	CASSPGQGHNEQFF
once	TRBD1	TRBV5-1	TRBJ1-1	TGCGCCAGCACAGACTCACCGGGACAGCTGAACACTGAAGCTTTCTTT	CASTDSPGQLNTEAFF
-	-	TRBV7-9	TRBJ1-1	TGTGCCAGCAGCTTTCGAGAGGTGAACACTGAAGCTTTCTTT	CASSFREVNTEAFF
-	-	TRBV2	TRBJ2-7	TGTGCCAGCAGTGAAGACGCAGGGATCGACGAGCAGTACTTC	CASSEDAGIDEQYF
-	TRBD1	TRBV7-2	TRBJ1-2	TGTGCCAGCAGCCGGACAGGGGGGGACCCTTACTATGGCTACACCTTC	CASSRTGGDPYYGYTF
-	-	TRBV6-5	TRBJ2-1	TGTGCCAGCAGTTACTCCCGGGGCGGGCACAATGAGCAGTTCTTC	CASSYSRGGHNEQFF
-	TRBD1	TRBV19	TRBJ1-2	TGTGCCAGTTCCCGGGACAGTCTTATCAACTATGGCTACACCTTC	CASSRDSLINYGYTF
few	-	TRBV2	TRBJ1-2	TGTGCCAGCAGTGAAGATCCCGGGCGCGGCTATGGCTACACCTTC	CASSEDPGRGYGYTF
-	TRBD2	TRBV9	TRBJ2-1	TGTGCCAGCAGCGCCGTACCTCGGACTAGCGGGACCTCACACTATGAGCAGTTCTTC	CASSAVPRTSGTSHYEQFF
few	-	TRBV5-1	TRBJ1-4	TGCGCCAGCAGCTTAGGGGGGATCGGTGAAAAACTGTTTTTT	CASSLGGIGEKLFF
-	-	TRBV5-4	TRBJ2-5	TGTGCCAGCAGCGTAGACTACCAAGAGACCCAGTACTTC	CASSVDYQETQYF
-	TRBD1	TRBV2	TRBJ1-2	TGTGCCAGCGTGGGGACAGGGGAGGATGGCTACACCTTC	CASVGTGEDGYTF
once	TRBD2	TRBV6-5	TRBJ2-5	TGTGCCAGCAGTTACTCCCCGGGAGGGCTGGAGGAGACCCAGTACTTC	CASSYSPGGLEETQYF
few	TRBD1	TRBV19	TRBJ2-2	TGTGCCAGTAGTCGAGGGGGGACAGGGCCCACCGGGGAGCTGTTTTTT	CASSRGGTGPTGELFF
-	TRBD2	TRBV7-3	TRBJ2-1	TGTGCCAGCAGCTTAGGGCTAGCGGAAAACAATGAGCAGTTCTTC	CASSLGLAENNEQFF
-	TRBD2	TRBV5-1	TRBJ2-1	TGCGCCAGCAGCCTTACTAGCGGGAGTAAGGTGCCGTTCTTC	CASSLTSGSKVPFF
once	TRBD1	TRBV2	TRBJ1-5	TGTGCCAGCAGTGAAGCGCTTAGGACAGGGGGTCAGCCCCAGCATTTT	CASSEALRTGGQPQHF
-	-	TRBV7-2	TRBJ1-5	TGTGCCAGCAGCTTGGTGGGAGGGATTGATCAGCCCCAGCATTTT	CASSLVGGIDQPQHF
-	TRBD1	TRBV18	TRBJ2-3	TGTGCCAGCTCACCACCACAGGGGTTCACAGATACGCAGTATTTT	CASSPPQGFTDTQYF
-	-	TRBV9	TRBJ1-2	TGTGCCAGCAGCGCCCGGGACGGCCGGGACTATGGCTACACCTTC	CASSARDGRDYGYTF
few	-	TRBV15	TRBJ2-5	TGTGCCACCAGCAGAGATACCCGGGGTGAGGAGACCCAGTACTTC	CATSRDTRGEETQYF
once	-	TRBV21-1	TRBJ1-5	TGTGCCAGCAGCCAAGACAGGGGTGACCAGCCCCAGCATTTT	CASSQDRGDQPQHF
-	-	TRBV7-2	TRBJ1-1	TGTGCCAGCAGCTTAGGCCGGGCCCGGGGGGGGAACACTGAAGCTTTCTTT	CASSLGRARGGNTEAFF
-	-	TRBV6-6	TRBJ1-1	TGTGCCAGCAGTTGGGACACCGTAAACACTGAAGCTTTCTTT	CASSWDTVNTEAFF
-	-	TRBV20-1	TRBJ1-2	TGCAGTGCTAGGGACTATGGCTACACCTTC	CSARDYGYTF
-	-	TRBV9	TRBJ2-3	TGTGCCAGCAGCGTAGGGGTGGAAACTAGCACAGATACGCAGTATTTT	CASSVGVETSTDTQYF
-	-	TRBV28	TRBJ2-1	TGTGCCAGCAGTCCCCCCGGGTCCTACAATGAGCAGTTCTTC	CASSPPGSYNEQFF
-	TRBD2	TRBV4-3	TRBJ2-5	TGCGCCAGCAGCCAAGAGTGGATTAGCGGGGGATCAGAGACCCAGTACTTC	CASSQEWISGGSETQYF
-	-	TRBV30	TRBJ1-1	TGTGCCTGGAGTGCGACAGGTACTGAAGCTTTCTTT	CAWSATGTEAFF
-	-	TRBV9	TRBJ2-3	TGTGCCAGCAGCCCCCACACAGATACGCAGTATTTT	CASSPHTDTQYF
-	-	TRBV20-1	TRBJ2-1	TGCAGTGCTAGCGACAATGAGCAGTTCTTC	CSASDNEQFF
-	-	TRBV6-5	TRBJ2-4	TGTGCCAGCAGTTACTCGGGGATTTCCAAAAACATTCAGTACTTC	CASSYSGISKNIQYF
-	-	TRBV5-1	TRBJ2-7	TGCGCCAGCAGCTTGGAGGTCGGGGGCTACATATCCTACGAGCAGTACTTC	CASSLEVGGYISYEQYF
-	-	TRBV30	TRBJ2-1	TGTGCCTGGAGGGGACCCCCGGGTTATGAGCAGTTCTTC	CAWRGPPGYEQFF
-	-	TRBV2	TRBJ2-1	TGTGCCAGCAGTGAAGAGGTTTGGGTGGCCTCCTACAATGAGCAGTTCTTC	CASSEEVWVASYNEQFF
once	TRBD2	TRBV5-1	TRBJ2-3	TGCGCCAGCAGCTTCCACAGCGGGGCCAGCACAGATACGCAGTATTTT	CASSFHSGASTDTQYF
-	-	TRBV7-2	TRBJ1-4	TGTGCCAGCAGCTTTAGCAGATCTGGTGAAAAACTGTTTTTT	CASSFSRSGEKLFF
-	-	TRBV4-1	TRBJ2-5	TGCGCCAGCAGCCAGGCGACAGGGACTGGGGGGACCCAGTACTTC	CASSQATGTGGTQYF
-	-	TRBV7-8	TRBJ2-5	TGTGCCAGCAGCTTAGTTAAGGAGACCCAGTACTTC	CASSLVKETQYF
-	TRBD1	TRBV6-5	TRBJ2-7	TGTGCCAGCAGTAAACGTCCGGGACAGGGGGACGAGCAGTACTTC	CASSKRPGQGDEQYF